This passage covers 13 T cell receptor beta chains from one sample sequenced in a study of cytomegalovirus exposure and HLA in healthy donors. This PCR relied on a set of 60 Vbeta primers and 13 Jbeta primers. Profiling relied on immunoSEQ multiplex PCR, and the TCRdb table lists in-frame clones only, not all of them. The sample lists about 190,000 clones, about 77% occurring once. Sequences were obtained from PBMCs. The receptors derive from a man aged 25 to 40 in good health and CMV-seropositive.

Here the CDR3 DNA reads TGTGCCAGCAGTTCCCCGGGACAGGAAAAACTGTTTTTT. Translating gives CASSSPGQEKLFF. This chain connects TRBV28 to TRBJ1-4, with TRBD1 matching 7 bases. The CDR3 is made up of 13 amino acids. The V gene's germline CDR1 is MDHEN and CDR2 SYDVKM. J lost 8 bases, V lost 4 bases, and 4 bases had no gene match.

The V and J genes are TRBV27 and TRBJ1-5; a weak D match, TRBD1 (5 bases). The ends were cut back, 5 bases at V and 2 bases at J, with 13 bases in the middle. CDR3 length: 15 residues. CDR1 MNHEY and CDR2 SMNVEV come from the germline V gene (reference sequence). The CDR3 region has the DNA TGTGCCAGCAGTCTGGGCGGGGGTGGCAATCAGCCCCAGCATTTT. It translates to CASSLGGGGNQPQHF.

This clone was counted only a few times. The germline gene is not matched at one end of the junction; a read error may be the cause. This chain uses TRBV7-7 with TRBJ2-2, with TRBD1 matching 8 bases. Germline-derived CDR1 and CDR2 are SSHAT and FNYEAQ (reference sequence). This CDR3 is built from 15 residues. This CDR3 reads CASSSGQGNTGELFF. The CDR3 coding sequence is TGTGCTAGCAGCTCCGGACAGGGAAACACCGGGGAGCTGTTTTTT.

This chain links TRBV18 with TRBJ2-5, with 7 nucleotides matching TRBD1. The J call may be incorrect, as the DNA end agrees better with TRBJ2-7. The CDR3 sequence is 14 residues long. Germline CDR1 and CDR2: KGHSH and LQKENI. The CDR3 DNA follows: TGTGCCAGCTCGAAGGACAGGAGCTCCTACGAGCAGTACTTC. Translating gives CASSKDRSSYEQYF.

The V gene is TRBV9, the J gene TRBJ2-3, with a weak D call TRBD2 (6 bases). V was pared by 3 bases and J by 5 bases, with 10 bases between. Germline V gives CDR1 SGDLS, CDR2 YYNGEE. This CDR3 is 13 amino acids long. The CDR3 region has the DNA TGTGCCAGCAGCGGGGGAGGTCGAGATACGCAGTATTTT. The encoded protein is CASSGGGRDTQYF.

The CDR3 here is CASRPHGRGVMNTEAFF. CDR3 nucleotide sequence: TGTGCCAGTAGACCTCATGGGAGGGGCGTTATGAACACTGAAGCTTTCTTT. This chain joins TRBV19 and TRBJ1-1, with D possibly matching TRBD1 (5 bases). Trimming stripped 6 bases from V and 0 bases from J, with 20 bases between. The CDR3 runs to 17 residues. Looked up from germline, CDR1 is LNHDA and CDR2 is SQIVND (reference sequence).

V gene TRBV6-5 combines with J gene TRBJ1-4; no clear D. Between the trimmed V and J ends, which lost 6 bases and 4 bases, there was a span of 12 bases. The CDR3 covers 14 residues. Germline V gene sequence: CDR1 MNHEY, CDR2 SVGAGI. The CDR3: CASRLTRYNEKLFF. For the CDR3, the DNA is TGTGCCAGCAGGCTGACTCGCTATAATGAAAAACTGTTTTTT.

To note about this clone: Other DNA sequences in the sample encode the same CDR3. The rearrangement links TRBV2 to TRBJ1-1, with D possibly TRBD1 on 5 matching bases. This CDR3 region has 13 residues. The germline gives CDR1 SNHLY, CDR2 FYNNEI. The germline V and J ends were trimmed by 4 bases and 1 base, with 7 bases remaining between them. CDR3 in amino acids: CASSAQGNTEAFF. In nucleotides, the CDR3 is TGTGCCAGCAGTGCGCAGGGGAACACTGAAGCTTTCTTT.

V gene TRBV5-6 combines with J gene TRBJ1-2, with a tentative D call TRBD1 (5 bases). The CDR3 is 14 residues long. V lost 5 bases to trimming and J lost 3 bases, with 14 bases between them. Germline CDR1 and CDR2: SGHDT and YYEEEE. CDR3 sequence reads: CASRREGRDYGYTF. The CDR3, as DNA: TGTGCCAGCAGAAGGGAGGGCAGGGACTATGGCTACACCTTC.

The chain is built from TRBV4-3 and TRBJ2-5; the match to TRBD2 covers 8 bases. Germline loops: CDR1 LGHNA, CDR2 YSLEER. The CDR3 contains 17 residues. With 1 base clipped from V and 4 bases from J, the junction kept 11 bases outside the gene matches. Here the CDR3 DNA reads TGCGCCAGCAGCCAAGGGTTCGCGGGGGGCCAAATAGAGACCCAGTACTTC. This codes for CASSQGFAGGQIETQYF.

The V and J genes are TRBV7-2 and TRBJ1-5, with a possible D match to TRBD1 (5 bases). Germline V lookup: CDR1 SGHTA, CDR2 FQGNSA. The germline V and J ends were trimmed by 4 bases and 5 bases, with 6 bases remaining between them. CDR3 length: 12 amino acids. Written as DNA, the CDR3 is TGTGCCAGCAGCTCAGGGTATCAGCCCCAGCATTTT. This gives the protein CASSSGYQPQHF.

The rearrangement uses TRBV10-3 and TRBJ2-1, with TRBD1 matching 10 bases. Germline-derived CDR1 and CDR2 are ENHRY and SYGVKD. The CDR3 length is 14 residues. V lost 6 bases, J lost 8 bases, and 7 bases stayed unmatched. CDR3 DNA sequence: TGTGCCATCAGACGCGGACAGGGGGACGATGAGCAGTTCTTC. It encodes CAIRRGQGDDEQFF.

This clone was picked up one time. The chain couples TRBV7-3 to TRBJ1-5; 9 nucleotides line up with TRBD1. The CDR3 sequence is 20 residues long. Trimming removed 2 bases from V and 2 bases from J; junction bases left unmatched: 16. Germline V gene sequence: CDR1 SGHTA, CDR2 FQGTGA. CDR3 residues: CASSLGPPGQGNEGNQPQHF. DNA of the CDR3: TGTGCCAGCAGCTTAGGGCCACCGGGACAGGGTAACGAAGGCAATCAGCCCCAGCATTTT.